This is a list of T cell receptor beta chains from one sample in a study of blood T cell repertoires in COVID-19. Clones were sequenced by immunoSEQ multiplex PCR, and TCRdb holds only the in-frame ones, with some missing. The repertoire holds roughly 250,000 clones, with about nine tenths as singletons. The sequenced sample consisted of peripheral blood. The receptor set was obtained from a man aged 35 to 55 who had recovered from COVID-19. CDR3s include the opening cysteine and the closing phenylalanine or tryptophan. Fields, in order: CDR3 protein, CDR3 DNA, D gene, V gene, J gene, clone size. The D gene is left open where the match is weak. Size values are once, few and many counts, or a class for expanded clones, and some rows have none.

cdr3_aa: CASSLPRNTIEQYF; cdr3_nt: TGTGCCAGCAGTTTACCCCGAAACACCATCGAGCAGTACTTC; d_call: .; v_call: TRBV28; j_call: TRBJ2-7; clone_size: once
cdr3_aa: CASSVFGTSGPTDTQYF; cdr3_nt: TGTGCCAGCAGCGTATTTGGGACTAGCGGACCCACAGATACGCAGTATTTT; d_call: TRBD2; v_call: TRBV9; j_call: TRBJ2-3; clone_size: .
cdr3_aa: CASTPRYNEQFF; cdr3_nt: TGTGCCAGCACCCCGCGCTACAATGAGCAGTTCTTC; d_call: .; v_call: TRBV7-9; j_call: TRBJ2-1; clone_size: .
cdr3_aa: CAWSPGLAALYNEQFF; cdr3_nt: TGTGCCTGGAGTCCTGGGCTAGCGGCTCTCTACAATGAGCAGTTCTTC; d_call: TRBD2; v_call: TRBV30; j_call: TRBJ2-1; clone_size: .
cdr3_aa: CASSPDRVATGELFF; cdr3_nt: TGTGCCAGCAGCCCGGACAGGGTGGCCACCGGGGAGCTGTTTTTT; d_call: TRBD1; v_call: TRBV11-2; j_call: TRBJ2-2; clone_size: .
cdr3_aa: CATSRDRTEQYF; cdr3_nt: TGTGCCACCAGCAGAGATCGCACAGAGCAGTACTTC; d_call: .; v_call: TRBV15; j_call: TRBJ2-7; clone_size: once
cdr3_aa: CASSPGPYEQYF; cdr3_nt: TGTGCCAGCTCACCGGGGCCGTACGAGCAGTACTTC; d_call: .; v_call: TRBV18; j_call: TRBJ2-7; clone_size: .
cdr3_aa: CASSFIRAGTDTQYF; cdr3_nt: TGTGCCAGCAGTTTTATTCGAGCGGGGACAGATACGCAGTATTTT; d_call: TRBD2; v_call: TRBV27; j_call: TRBJ2-3; clone_size: .
cdr3_aa: CASSLSRASYNEQFF; cdr3_nt: TGTGCCAGCAGCTTGTCCAGGGCGTCCTACAATGAGCAGTTCTTC; d_call: .; v_call: TRBV5-4; j_call: TRBJ2-1; clone_size: .
cdr3_aa: CASSEARVTGELFF; cdr3_nt: TGTGCCAGCAGTGAAGCGCGGGTCACCGGGGAGCTGTTTTTT; d_call: .; v_call: TRBV2; j_call: TRBJ2-2; clone_size: .
cdr3_aa: CASSLYQGAGELFF; cdr3_nt: TGTGCCAGCAGCTTATATCAGGGGGCCGGGGAGCTGTTTTTT; d_call: TRBD1; v_call: TRBV7-3; j_call: TRBJ2-2; clone_size: .
cdr3_aa: CSVEPGWNTEAFF; cdr3_nt: TGCAGCGTTGAACCAGGGTGGAACACTGAAGCTTTCTTT; d_call: .; v_call: TRBV29-1; j_call: TRBJ1-1; clone_size: .
cdr3_aa: CASSVGSGGDTQYF; cdr3_nt: TGTGCCAGCAGTGTGGGGAGTGGTGGAGATACGCAGTATTTT; d_call: .; v_call: TRBV2; j_call: TRBJ2-3; clone_size: .
cdr3_aa: CASSSPGLADTQYF; cdr3_nt: TGTGCCAGCAGCTCCCCGGGACTAGCAGATACGCAGTATTTT; d_call: TRBD2; v_call: TRBV7-2; j_call: TRBJ2-3; clone_size: .
cdr3_aa: CASSQGRFMVNQPQHF; cdr3_nt: TGTGCCAGCAGCCAGGGGAGGTTCATGGTTAATCAGCCCCAGCATTTT; d_call: .; v_call: TRBV14; j_call: TRBJ1-5; clone_size: .
cdr3_aa: CASRAQGSRRGNGANVLTF; cdr3_nt: TGTGCCAGCCGGGCACAGGGCTCCCGTCGGGGTAATGGGGCCAACGTCCTGACTTTC; d_call: .; v_call: TRBV19; j_call: TRBJ2-6; clone_size: .
cdr3_aa: CASSHQGNEQYF; cdr3_nt: TGTGCCAGCAGCCATCAGGGGAACGAGCAGTACTTC; d_call: .; v_call: TRBV7-9; j_call: TRBJ2-7; clone_size: .
cdr3_aa: CASSLSGTDGYTF; cdr3_nt: TGTGCCAGCAGCTTGTCCGGGACAGATGGCTACACCTTC; d_call: TRBD1; v_call: TRBV5-4; j_call: TRBJ1-2; clone_size: .
cdr3_aa: CASSKETGEGAGELFF; cdr3_nt: TGTGCCAGCAGCAAAGAGACAGGGGAGGGGGCCGGGGAGCTGTTTTTT; d_call: .; v_call: TRBV21-1; j_call: TRBJ2-2; clone_size: .
cdr3_aa: CASSTSGGNYGYTF; cdr3_nt: TGTGCCAGTAGTACGTCAGGGGGAAACTATGGCTACACCTTC; d_call: TRBD1; v_call: TRBV19; j_call: TRBJ1-2; clone_size: .
cdr3_aa: CASGPRHGGEAFF; cdr3_nt: TGTGCCAGCGGCCCCCGACACGGAGGTGAAGCTTTCTTT; d_call: .; v_call: TRBV12-3/TRBV12-4; j_call: TRBJ1-1; clone_size: once
cdr3_aa: CASRQVNYGYTF; cdr3_nt: TGTGCCAGCAGACAGGTTAACTATGGCTACACCTTC; d_call: .; v_call: TRBV2; j_call: TRBJ1-2; clone_size: .
cdr3_aa: CASSVSTRTRASGKAETQYF; cdr3_nt: TGTGCCAGCAGCGTATCCACCCGGACTCGTGCTAGCGGCAAGGCAGAGACCCAGTACTTC; d_call: TRBD2; v_call: TRBV9; j_call: TRBJ2-5; clone_size: .
cdr3_aa: CASSERGTGIGSNEQFF; cdr3_nt: TGTGCCAGCAGTGAAAGAGGGACAGGGATAGGGAGCAATGAGCAGTTCTTC; d_call: TRBD1; v_call: TRBV2; j_call: TRBJ2-1; clone_size: .
cdr3_aa: CAISDSGVLNEKLFF; cdr3_nt: TGTGCCATCAGTGACTCGGGAGTCCTGAATGAAAAACTGTTTTTT; d_call: .; v_call: TRBV10-3; j_call: TRBJ1-4; clone_size: .
cdr3_aa: CASSPRGGSGNTIYF; cdr3_nt: TGTGCCAGCAGCCCCCGGGGAGGGAGTGGAAACACCATATATTTT; d_call: .; v_call: TRBV7-2; j_call: TRBJ1-3; clone_size: .
cdr3_aa: CASSSLTGELGFSNYGYTF; cdr3_nt: TGTGCCAGCAGCTCCCTGACAGGGGAGTTGGGATTTTCTAACTATGGCTACACCTTC; d_call: TRBD1; v_call: TRBV7-8; j_call: TRBJ1-2; clone_size: .
cdr3_aa: CASSGTSGSIPYEQYF; cdr3_nt: TGTGCCAGCAGTGGGACTAGCGGGAGTATTCCCTACGAGCAGTACTTC; d_call: TRBD2; v_call: TRBV6-2/TRBV6-3; j_call: TRBJ2-7; clone_size: once
cdr3_aa: CASSLGPSGGPRSTDTQYF; cdr3_nt: TGCGCCAGCAGCTTGGGACCTAGCGGGGGCCCCCGCAGCACAGATACGCAGTATTTT; d_call: TRBD2; v_call: TRBV5-1; j_call: TRBJ2-3; clone_size: .
cdr3_aa: CASSPEGAYYNEQFF; cdr3_nt: TGTGCCAGCAGCCCCGAGGGGGCGTACTACAATGAGCAGTTCTTC; d_call: TRBD1; v_call: TRBV7-9; j_call: TRBJ2-1; clone_size: .
cdr3_aa: CASSYSLTGRKTQYF; cdr3_nt: TGTGCCAGCAGTTACTCCCTGACAGGGAGGAAGACCCAGTACTTC; d_call: .; v_call: TRBV6-5; j_call: TRBJ2-5; clone_size: .
cdr3_aa: CASSLEGGQAGEKLFF; cdr3_nt: TGTGCCAGCAGCTTAGAGGGTGGGCAGGCGGGCGAAAAACTGTTTTTT; d_call: .; v_call: TRBV7-8; j_call: TRBJ1-4; clone_size: few
cdr3_aa: CASGLPLLAGVSNEQFF; cdr3_nt: TGTGCTAGTGGTTTGCCTCTTCTAGCGGGAGTGTCGAATGAGCAGTTCTTC; d_call: TRBD2; v_call: TRBV12-5; j_call: TRBJ2-1; clone_size: .
cdr3_aa: CASSLRGLAGGLSSTDTQYF; cdr3_nt: TGTGCCAGCAGTCTTAGGGGACTAGCGGGAGGACTCTCTAGCACAGATACGCAGTATTTT; d_call: TRBD2; v_call: TRBV9; j_call: TRBJ2-3; clone_size: .
cdr3_aa: CASAAGSSYEQYF; cdr3_nt: TGTGCCAGCGCGGCGGGGAGCTCCTACGAGCAGTACTTC; d_call: .; v_call: TRBV27; j_call: TRBJ2-7; clone_size: .